These T cell receptor beta chains were read from a single sample in a study of Graves' ophthalmopathy and Graves' hyperthyroidism. TCRdb re-derived calls from the multiplex PCR reads in MiXCR, one entry per CDR3 protein. Of 620,000 or so distinct CDR3 sequences listed, 22% were seen once; the top ten hold roughly 7.4%. Sequenced: peripheral blood. Receptors originate from a woman aged 18-35 years with stable Graves' hyperthyroidism. Some clones in this sample may be carry-over from other donors' samples. CDR3s include the opening cysteine and the closing phenylalanine or tryptophan. D genes are given only for firm matches. Rows may omit the clone size; those that give it use once, few, many or a size class.

cdr3_aa: CASRERKGVANYGFTF
cdr3_nt: TGTGCCAGCAGGGAGCGGAAGGGGGTGGCTAACTATGGCTTCACCTTC
v_call: TRBV11-2
clone_size: .
d_call: .
j_call: TRBJ1-2

cdr3_aa: CASSQDRTGSQPQHF
cdr3_nt: TGTGCCAGCAGCCAAGATCGGACAGGGAGTCAGCCCCAGCATTTT
v_call: TRBV3-1
clone_size: .
d_call: TRBD1
j_call: TRBJ1-5

cdr3_aa: CAWSVSSGELFF
cdr3_nt: TGTGCCTGGAGTGTAAGCTCCGGGGAGCTGTTTTTT
v_call: TRBV30
clone_size: many
d_call: .
j_call: TRBJ2-2

cdr3_aa: CASSLAIQSPYF
cdr3_nt: TGTGCCAGCAGTTTAGCGATCCAGAGTCCGTACTTC
v_call: TRBV12-3/TRBV12-4
clone_size: many
d_call: .
j_call: TRBJ2-4

cdr3_aa: CASSPRTGPYGQYF
cdr3_nt: TGTGCCAGCAGTCCACGGACAGGGCCCTATGGGCAGTACTTC
v_call: TRBV12-3/TRBV12-4
clone_size: .
d_call: TRBD1
j_call: TRBJ2-5

cdr3_aa: CASSPGLIANTGELFF
cdr3_nt: TGTGCCAGCAGCCCCGGACTCATCGCGAACACCGGGGAGCTGTTTTTT
v_call: TRBV27
clone_size: .
d_call: .
j_call: TRBJ2-2

cdr3_aa: CASSLVQGGGEAFF
cdr3_nt: TGCGCCAGCAGCTTGGTTCAGGGAGGGGGCGAAGCTTTCTTT
v_call: TRBV5-1
clone_size: .
d_call: TRBD1
j_call: TRBJ1-1

cdr3_aa: CASSFGQGGSEAFF
cdr3_nt: TGTGCCAGCAGTTTTGGACAGGGAGGATCTGAAGCTTTCTTT
v_call: TRBV12-3/TRBV12-4
clone_size: few
d_call: TRBD1
j_call: TRBJ1-1

cdr3_aa: CASSGGVVNQPQHF
cdr3_nt: TGTGCCAGCAGTGGGGGGGTCGTTAATCAGCCCCAGCATTTT
v_call: TRBV6-1
clone_size: .
d_call: .
j_call: TRBJ1-5

cdr3_aa: CAWRRWETQYF
cdr3_nt: TGTGCCTGGAGACGATGGGAGACCCAGTACTTC
v_call: TRBV30
clone_size: many
d_call: .
j_call: TRBJ2-5

cdr3_aa: CASSQDRSGINSPLHF
cdr3_nt: TGTGCCAGCAGCCAAGATAGGTCAGGAATTAATTCACCCCTCCACTTT
v_call: TRBV4-2
clone_size: many
d_call: .
j_call: TRBJ1-6

cdr3_aa: CASSYPRSGGETNTGELFF
cdr3_nt: TGTGCCAGCAGCTACCCTCGGAGCGGGGGGGAGACGAACACCGGGGAGCTGTTTTTT
v_call: TRBV7-2
clone_size: many
d_call: TRBD2
j_call: TRBJ2-2

cdr3_aa: CASTLSGTLNF
cdr3_nt: TGTGCCAGCACACTCTCCGGGACCCTGAACTTC
v_call: TRBV6-1
clone_size: few
d_call: .
j_call: TRBJ2-5

cdr3_aa: CASSYRARRNTEAFF
cdr3_nt: TGTGCCAGCAGCTACCGGGCCCGGAGGAACACTGAAGCTTTCTTT
v_call: TRBV6-8
clone_size: .
d_call: .
j_call: TRBJ1-1

cdr3_aa: CSAQAGNNSPLHF
cdr3_nt: TGCAGTGCTCAGGCAGGGAATAATTCACCCCTCCACTTT
v_call: TRBV20-1
clone_size: many
d_call: .
j_call: TRBJ1-6